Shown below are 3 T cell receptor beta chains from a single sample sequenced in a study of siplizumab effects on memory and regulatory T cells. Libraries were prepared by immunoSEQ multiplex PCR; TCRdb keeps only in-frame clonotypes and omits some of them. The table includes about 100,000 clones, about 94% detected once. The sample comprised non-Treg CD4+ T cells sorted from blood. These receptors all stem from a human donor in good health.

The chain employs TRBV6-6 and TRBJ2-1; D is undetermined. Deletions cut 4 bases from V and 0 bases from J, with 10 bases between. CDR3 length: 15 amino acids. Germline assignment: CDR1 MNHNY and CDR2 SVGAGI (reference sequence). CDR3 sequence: CASSLARSSYNEQFF. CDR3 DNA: TGTGCCAGCAGTTTAGCTCGGAGCTCCTACAATGAGCAGTTCTTC.

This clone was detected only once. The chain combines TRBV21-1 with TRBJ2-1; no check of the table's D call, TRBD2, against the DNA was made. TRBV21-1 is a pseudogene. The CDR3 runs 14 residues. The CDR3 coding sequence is TGTGCCAGCATAGAGCGGGATTCCTACAATGAGCAGTTCTTC. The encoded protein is CASIERDSYNEQFF.

The CDR3 loop reads CAISDARQGDQPQHF. The CDR3 coding sequence is TGTGCCATCAGTGATGCTCGTCAGGGGGATCAGCCCCAGCATTTT. The chain employs TRBV10-3 and TRBJ1-5, with 7 bases that match TRBD1. The CDR3 extends over 15 amino acids. Losses at the gene ends were 3 bases for V and 5 bases for J; bases not matched to a gene: 7. Germline-derived CDR1 and CDR2 are ENHRY and SYGVKD.